This T cell receptor beta chain was captured in a study of T cell responses to AZD1222 COVID-19 vaccine. Findings of the study overall: Reportedly, nearly half of unique spike TCRs recognized epitopes outside B.1.351/B.1.1.7 mutations. A mostly white British donor set with more females was recruited, and clonal diversity was possibly underestimated. There were repertoire samples only from the period after the peak T cell response.

For this clone: Its antigen remains unidentified.

Clones were read by immunoSEQ multiplex PCR, and TCRdb kept only the in-frame ones, dropping some. Among 95,000 to 150,000 clones listed, around 87% were seen once. The J segment lost 1 base and the V segment lost 5 bases, leaving 9 bases of the junction unmatched. In germline, CDR1 is SNHLY, CDR2 FYNNEI. The CDR3 sequence is 17 residues long. This receptor was identified in an adult in good health. The chain combines TRBV2 with TRBJ1-2; 11 bases match TRBD1. The sequenced sample was peripheral blood, obtained on day 0 of AZD1222 vaccination. The CDR3 DNA reads TGTGCCAGCAGTCTACGGACAGGGGGCGCCTTTAACTATGGCTACACCTTC. It translates to CASSLRTGGAFNYGYTF. The full variable domain, with the rest looked up from reference TRBV2 and TRBJ1-2, is EPEVTQTPSHQVTQMGQEVILRCVPISNHLYFYWYRQILGQKVEFLVSFYNNEISEKSEIFDDQFSVERPDGSNFTLKIRSTKLEDSAMYFCASSLRTGGAFNYGYTFGSGTRLTVV.